This is a list of T cell receptor beta chains from one sample in a study of T cell clonotyping in hematopoietic cell transplantation. Some clones are missing from TCRdb's copy, which holds only in-frame ones; the method was immunoSEQ multiplex PCR. Here the sample spans approximately 26,000 clones, 80% to 90% being singletons. The sequenced sample was peripheral blood mononuclear cells, obtained before stem cell transplant. These receptors all stem from a woman aged 60 to 75 with acute myeloid leukemia. Some clones in this sample may be carry-over from other donors' samples. CDR3s include the opening cysteine and the closing phenylalanine or tryptophan. D genes are given only for firm matches. Expanded clones get a size class; other rows say once, few or many, or leave the size out.

TRBV5-6	.	TRBJ2-3	.	CASSLRTGGDTQYF	TGTGCCAGCAGCTTAAGGACGGGCGGGGATACGCAGTATTTT
TRBV5-1	once	TRBJ2-5	.	CASSKEVAATQETQYF	TGCGCCAGCAGCAAGGAGGTCGCAGCCACCCAAGAGACCCAGTACTTC
TRBV4-3	.	TRBJ1-5	.	CASSQRQDNQPQHF	TGCGCCAGCAGCCAGAGGCAGGATAATCAGCCCCAGCATTTT
TRBV2	.	TRBJ2-1	TRBD1	CASNVGTVSYNEQFF	TGTGCCAGCAATGTCGGGACAGTCTCCTACAATGAGCAGTTCTTC
TRBV5-6	.	TRBJ1-1	TRBD1	CASSLEGATRAEAFF	TGTGCCAGCAGCTTGGAGGGGGCCACCCGGGCCGAAGCTTTCTTT
TRBV29-1	.	TRBJ1-1	TRBD1	CSVVQGARPEAFF	TGCAGCGTTGTACAGGGGGCGAGGCCTGAAGCTTTCTTT
TRBV5-6	.	TRBJ1-6	.	CASSSGRGINSPLHF	TGTGCCAGCAGCTCGGGGAGAGGGATTAATTCACCCCTCCACTTT
TRBV28	.	TRBJ1-2	.	CASSGVRYGYTF	TGTGCCAGCAGTGGGGTTCGCTATGGCTACACCTTC
TRBV7-9	.	TRBJ1-4	.	CASSLDTTNEKLFF	TGTGCCAGCAGCTTAGACACAACTAATGAAAAACTGTTTTTT
TRBV2	.	TRBJ1-2	.	CASSEGQGRGGYTF	TGTGCCAGCAGTGAAGGGCAGGGAAGAGGAGGCTACACCTTC
TRBV9	once	TRBJ2-3	.	CASSDYRGGDTQYF	TGTGCCAGCAGTGATTACAGGGGAGGAGATACGCAGTATTTT
TRBV28	.	TRBJ2-7	.	CASSNPAGSSYEQYF	TGTGCCAGCAGTAACCCGGCAGGGAGCTCCTACGAGCAGTACTTC
TRBV19	.	TRBJ1-1	.	CASSIPRGRGNTEAFF	TGTGCCAGTAGTATACCCCGGGGAAGAGGGAACACTGAAGCTTTCTTT
TRBV19	.	TRBJ2-1	TRBD1	CASTPPGTTGVYEQFF	TGTGCCAGTACCCCCCCAGGGACCACAGGGGTCTATGAGCAGTTCTTC
TRBV7-2	.	TRBJ1-4	.	CASSLSRAATNEKLFF	TGTGCCAGCAGCTTGTCCAGGGCCGCAACTAATGAAAAACTGTTTTTT
TRBV5-1	.	TRBJ1-2	.	CASSRTTTGNYGYTF	TGCGCCAGCAGCCGCACGACGACAGGAAACTATGGCTACACCTTC
TRBV6-1	.	TRBJ1-2	.	CASSESGRIYGYTF	TGTGCCAGCAGTGAATCTGGCCGGATCTATGGCTACACCTTC
TRBV7-2	.	TRBJ2-5	.	CASSLDGRGQETQYF	TGTGCCAGCAGCTTAGACGGGAGAGGGCAAGAGACCCAGTACTTC
TRBV7-3	.	TRBJ2-5	.	CASSPQASSRETQYF	TGTGCCAGCAGCCCCCAGGCTAGCAGTCGAGAGACCCAGTACTTC
TRBV7-2	.	TRBJ2-5	.	CASSSHPQETQYF	TGTGCCAGCAGCTCTCACCCCCAAGAGACCCAGTACTTC
TRBV28	.	TRBJ2-7	TRBD2	CASSFDDRATGLADYEQYF	TGTGCCAGCAGTTTCGATGACAGGGCTACGGGACTAGCTGACTACGAGCAGTACTTC
TRBV4-1	few	TRBJ2-2	.	CASSQYPSTGELFF	TGCGCCAGCAGCCAATATCCTAGCACCGGGGAGCTGTTTTTT
TRBV28	.	TRBJ2-1	.	CASSLWAGEQFF	TGTGCCAGCAGTCTGTGGGCGGGGGAGCAGTTCTTC
TRBV4-3	.	TRBJ1-1	.	CASSQDMTGGGNTEAFF	TGCGCCAGCAGCCAAGATATGACAGGAGGGGGGAACACTGAAGCTTTCTTT
TRBV6-5	few	TRBJ1-5	TRBD1	CASSKGTGGYQPQHF	TGTGCCAGCAGTAAAGGGACAGGGGGCTATCAGCCCCAGCATTTT
TRBV19	.	TRBJ1-6	TRBD1	CASSRAGQGSSPLHF	TGTGCCAGTAGTAGGGCAGGACAGGGGAGCTCACCCCTCCACTTT
TRBV25-1	.	TRBJ2-1	.	CASSTPSVSYNEQFF	TGTGCCAGCAGTACCCCTAGCGTTTCCTACAATGAGCAGTTCTTC
TRBV2	.	TRBJ1-1	TRBD1	CASSDQGANTEAFF	TGTGCCAGCAGTGACCAGGGGGCGAACACTGAAGCTTTCTTT
TRBV28	.	TRBJ1-2	.	CASSGGPFGYTF	TGTGCCAGCAGTGGGGGGCCCTTCGGCTACACCTTC
TRBV7-9	.	TRBJ2-2	.	CASSPTEGANTGELFF	TGTGCCAGCAGCCCTACGGAGGGCGCGAACACCGGGGAGCTGTTTTTT
TRBV6-5	once	TRBJ2-3	TRBD2	CASSYSSGGEHTQYF	TGTGCCAGCAGTTACTCTAGCGGGGGCGAACATACGCAGTATTTT
TRBV6-6	.	TRBJ2-1	.	CASRREGNEQFF	TGTGCCAGCAGGAGAGAAGGTAATGAGCAGTTCTTC
TRBV19	.	TRBJ2-1	TRBD2	CASSRRLLGLAANEQFF	TGTGCCAGTAGTAGGAGGCTTTTGGGACTAGCGGCAAATGAGCAGTTCTTC
TRBV27	.	TRBJ2-7	.	CASSFGDLYEQYF	TGTGCCAGCAGTTTCGGGGATCTCTACGAGCAGTACTTC
TRBV13	once	TRBJ2-2	.	CASSLGRGELFF	TGTGCCAGCAGCTTAGGTAGAGGGGAGCTGTTTTTT
TRBV11-3	.	TRBJ2-4	.	CASSLAGHDLAKNIQYF	TGTGCCAGCAGCTTAGCGGGACACGATCTAGCCAAAAACATTCAGTACTTC
TRBV27	few	TRBJ2-5	TRBD1	CASRLPGQKETQYF	TGTGCCAGCAGATTGCCGGGACAGAAAGAGACCCAGTACTTC
TRBV2	.	TRBJ2-7	.	CASRAGTENREQYF	TGTGCCAGCAGGGCCGGGACGGAGAATAGGGAGCAGTACTTC
TRBV29-1	.	TRBJ2-4	TRBD1	CSVEAQGADIQYF	TGCAGCGTTGAAGCACAGGGGGCAGACATTCAGTACTTC
TRBV4-3	.	TRBJ2-1	TRBD2	CASSQDTGGAYNEQFF	TGCGCCAGCAGCCAAGATACGGGAGGCGCCTACAATGAGCAGTTCTTC
TRBV19	.	TRBJ2-4	TRBD2	CASSISGRENIQYF	TGTGCCAGTAGTATATCAGGGAGGGAGAACATTCAGTACTTC
TRBV7-2	.	TRBJ2-7	TRBD1	CASSILTGSSYEQYF	TGTGCCAGCAGCATCCTGACAGGGTCCTCCTACGAGCAGTACTTC